This T cell receptor (beta chain) was obtained from a study of T cells after posttransplantation cyclophosphamide (dated by TCRdb to the mid-2010s). Regarding the study in general: T cell repertoire reconstitution was tracked by TRB sequencing after myeloablative bone marrow transplantation in which posttransplantation cyclophosphamide was used as GVHD prophylaxis. Public TRB sequences were compared against a database of over 3,600 sequences linked to responses to pathogens, tumor antigens, self-antigens and alloantigens. Blood from every one of the approximately 33 PTCy patients who had 1-year posttransplant specimens underwent TRB sequencing. TRB sequencing was also done on up to about 3 additional blood samples from 2 to 5.2 years after transplant in 3 patients, and on pretransplant blood from several patients. Antigen receptor sequencing was done on samples from about 34 PTCy-treated patients and from around 15 related bone marrow donors of those patients. TRA and TRB clonality were tightly correlated in about ten samples, so subsequent TCR analyses focused on TRB only. Beyond this particular receptor, the publication reports: Donor-recipient similarity was low at 1-2 months but rose over the first year, and later blood repertoires were often dominated by donor CD8+ memory clones. The TRB repertoires of T cells infiltrating skin or the GI tract showed only limited overlap with the TRB repertoires found in blood. Across around 40 patients, TRB clonality was highly associated with recipient CMV seropositivity and CMV reactivation, and diversity in PTCy patients was similar to diversity in CNI/methotrexate controls.

For this clone: Its antigen remains unidentified. No per-base quality is available; no much larger clone lies one base away.

Inclusive of the bounding cysteine and phenylalanine, the CDR3 is 15 residues long. Only the CDR3 part of the read is kept: 45 bases, read in frame from the first base. CDR1 MNHNS and CDR2 SASEGT were looked up in the germline V gene. Trimming at the junction amounts to 5 bases on V and 2 bases on J, and the germline ends lie 16 bases apart. On the day of marrow donation, related bone marrow donors gave peripheral blood samples. Mononuclear cells from peripheral blood and bone marrow were separated by Ficoll-Hypaque density centrifugation and then cryopreserved. TRB sequencing used genomic DNA with the immunoSEQ assay at survey resolution or the hsTCRB kit. As for the original processing: The immunoSEQ software handled the initial read processing, while the LymphoSeq R package was used for the repertoire analyses. Clonality was computed as 1 minus normalized Shannon entropy, and a Gini coefficient was also calculated for each TRB dataset. Phenotypes of unsorted samples were inferred by mapping TRB sequences from sorted subsets of the recipient or donor onto the same recipient's unsorted samples. TCRdb took this table from immuneACCESS and kept in-frame rearrangements with V and J called. Such tables lack part of the clones; where checked against another copy, unresolved V genes explain under half of the gap, and the rest is unexplained. V and J calls and clone size follow that table, whereas D and trimming were derived from the DNA. The sample contains 47,000 or so clones, about 90% of them found a single time. The ten largest clones add up to 3% to 3.5% of the sample.

In this chain, TRBV6-1 is recombined with TRBJ2-7; tentative D gene TRBD2, with 5 bases matching. Specimen: PBMCs. The clonotype originates from a woman aged 45-65 years in good health and a related stem cell transplant donor. The CDR3 here reads CASSRMQEVAYEQYF. The DNA reads TGTGCCAGCAGTCGCATGCAGGAGGTCGCCTACGAGCAGTACTTC.